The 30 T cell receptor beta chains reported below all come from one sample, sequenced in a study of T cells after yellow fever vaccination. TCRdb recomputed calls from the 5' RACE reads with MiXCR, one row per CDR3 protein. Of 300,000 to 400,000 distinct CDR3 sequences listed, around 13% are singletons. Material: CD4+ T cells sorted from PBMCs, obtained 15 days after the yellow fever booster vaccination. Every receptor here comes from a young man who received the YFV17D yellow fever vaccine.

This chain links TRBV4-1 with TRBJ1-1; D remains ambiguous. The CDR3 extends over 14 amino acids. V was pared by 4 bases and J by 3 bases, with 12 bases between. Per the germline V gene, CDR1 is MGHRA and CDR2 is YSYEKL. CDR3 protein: CASSLEWAHTEAFF. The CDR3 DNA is TGCGCCAGCAGCCTTGAGTGGGCACACACTGAAGCTTTCTTT.

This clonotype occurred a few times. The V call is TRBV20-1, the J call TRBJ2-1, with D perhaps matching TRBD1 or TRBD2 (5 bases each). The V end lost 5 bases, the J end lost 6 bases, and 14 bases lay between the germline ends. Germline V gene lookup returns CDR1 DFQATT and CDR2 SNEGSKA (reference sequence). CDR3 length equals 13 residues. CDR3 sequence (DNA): TGCAGTGCTGCGGTGGGGGTTGGCAATGAGCAGTTCTTC. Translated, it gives CSAAVGVGNEQFF.

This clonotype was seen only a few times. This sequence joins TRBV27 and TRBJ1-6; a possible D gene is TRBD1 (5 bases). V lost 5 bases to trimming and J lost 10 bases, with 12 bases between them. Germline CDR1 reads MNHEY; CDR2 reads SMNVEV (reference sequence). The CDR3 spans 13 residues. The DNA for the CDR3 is TGTGCCAGCAGTGCGAACAGGATCTCACCCCTCCACTTT. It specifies CASSANRISPLHF.

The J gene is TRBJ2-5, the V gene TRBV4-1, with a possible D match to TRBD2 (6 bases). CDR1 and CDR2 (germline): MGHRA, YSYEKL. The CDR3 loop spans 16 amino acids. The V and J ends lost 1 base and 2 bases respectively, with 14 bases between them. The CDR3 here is CASSQGRAGGQETQYF. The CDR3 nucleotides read TGCGCCAGCAGCCAAGGAAGGGCTGGGGGGCAAGAGACCCAGTACTTC.

The CDR3 DNA follows: TGCAGTGCTCTCACTAGCGGGGGGCCCCAGTACTTC. Encoded protein: CSALTSGGPQYF. The chain employs TRBV20-1 and TRBJ2-5, with 12 bases fitting TRBD2. The germline gives CDR1 DFQATT, CDR2 SNEGSKA (reference sequence). CDR3 length equals 12 residues. With V trimmed by 5 bases and J by 9 bases, 4 bases remained unmatched.

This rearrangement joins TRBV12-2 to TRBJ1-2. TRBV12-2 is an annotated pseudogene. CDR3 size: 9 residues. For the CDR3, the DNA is TGTGCAAGCCCCTTTGTCTACACCTTC. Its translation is CASPFVYTF.

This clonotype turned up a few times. The CDR3 DNA sequence: TGTGCCAGCAGCTCCCCTAAAGATAACTATGGCTACACCTTC. It encodes CASSSPKDNYGYTF. V is TRBV11-2 and J is TRBJ1-2; D is ambiguous. Germline V gene lookup returns CDR1 SGHAT and CDR2 FQNNGV. Trimming stripped 4 bases from V and 1 base from J, with 10 bases between. This CDR3 spans 14 amino acids.

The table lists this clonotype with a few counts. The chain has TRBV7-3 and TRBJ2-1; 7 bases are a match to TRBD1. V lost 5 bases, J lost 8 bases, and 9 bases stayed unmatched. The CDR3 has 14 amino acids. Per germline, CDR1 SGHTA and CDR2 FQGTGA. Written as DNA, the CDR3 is TGTGCCAGCAGCCCTAACCGGGACAGCGATGAGCAGTTCTTC. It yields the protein CASSPNRDSDEQFF.

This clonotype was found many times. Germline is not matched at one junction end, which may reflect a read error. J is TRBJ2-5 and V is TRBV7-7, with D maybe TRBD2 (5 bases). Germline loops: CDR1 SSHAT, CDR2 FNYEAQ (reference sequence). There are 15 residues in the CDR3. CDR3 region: CASSSQPGLQETQYF. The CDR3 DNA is TGTGCTAGCAGCTCCCAGCCGGGGTTACAAGAGACCCAGTACTTC. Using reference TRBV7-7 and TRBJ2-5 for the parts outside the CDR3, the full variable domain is GAGVSQSPRYKVTKRGQDVTLRCDPISSHATLYWYQQALGQGPEFLTYFNYEAQPDKSGLPSDRFSAERPEGSISTLTIQRTEQRDSAMYRCASSSQPGLQETQYFGPGTRLLVL.

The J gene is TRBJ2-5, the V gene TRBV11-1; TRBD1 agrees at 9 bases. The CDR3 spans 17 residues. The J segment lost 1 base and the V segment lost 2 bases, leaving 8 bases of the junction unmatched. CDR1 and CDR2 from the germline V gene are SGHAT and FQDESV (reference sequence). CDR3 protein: CASSLIIPGQGQETQYF. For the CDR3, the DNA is TGTGCCAGCAGCTTAATTATACCGGGACAGGGCCAAGAGACCCAGTACTTC.

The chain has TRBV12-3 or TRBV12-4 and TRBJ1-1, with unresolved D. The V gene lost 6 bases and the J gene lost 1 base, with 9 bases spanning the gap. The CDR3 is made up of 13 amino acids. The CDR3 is CASSKVGNTEAFF. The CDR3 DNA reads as TGTGCCAGCAGCAAGGTTGGGAACACTGAAGCTTTCTTT.

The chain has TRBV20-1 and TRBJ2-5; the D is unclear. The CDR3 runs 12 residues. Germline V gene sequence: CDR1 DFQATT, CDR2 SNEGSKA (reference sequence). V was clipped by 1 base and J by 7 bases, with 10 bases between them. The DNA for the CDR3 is TGCAGTGCTAGAGCCGTGTCGGGGACCCAGTACTTC. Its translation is CSARAVSGTQYF.

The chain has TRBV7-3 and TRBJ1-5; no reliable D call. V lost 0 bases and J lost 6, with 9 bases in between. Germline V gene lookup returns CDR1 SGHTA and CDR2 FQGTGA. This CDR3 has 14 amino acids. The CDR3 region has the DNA TGTGCCAGCAGCTTAACGGGGTCGGGTCAGCCCCAGCATTTT. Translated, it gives CASSLTGSGQPQHF.

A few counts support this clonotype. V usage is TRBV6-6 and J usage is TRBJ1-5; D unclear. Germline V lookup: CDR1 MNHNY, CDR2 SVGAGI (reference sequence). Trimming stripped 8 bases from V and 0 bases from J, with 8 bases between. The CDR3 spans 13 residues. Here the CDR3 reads CASSGVSNQPQHF. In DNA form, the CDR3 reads TGTGCCAGCTCTGGGGTTAGCAATCAGCCCCAGCATTTT.

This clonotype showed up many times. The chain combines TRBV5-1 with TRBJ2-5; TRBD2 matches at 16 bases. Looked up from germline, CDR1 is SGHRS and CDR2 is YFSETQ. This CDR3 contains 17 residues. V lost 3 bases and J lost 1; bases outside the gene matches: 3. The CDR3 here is CASSSGTSGGAQETQYF. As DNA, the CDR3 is TGCGCCAGCAGCTCGGGGACTAGCGGGGGGGCCCAAGAGACCCAGTACTTC. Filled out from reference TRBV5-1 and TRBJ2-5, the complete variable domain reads KAGVTQTPRYLIKTRGQQVTLSCSPISGHRSVSWYQQTPGQGLQFLFEYFSETQRNKGNFPGRFSGRQFSNSRSEMNVSTLELGDSALYLCASSSGTSGGAQETQYFGPGTRLLVL.

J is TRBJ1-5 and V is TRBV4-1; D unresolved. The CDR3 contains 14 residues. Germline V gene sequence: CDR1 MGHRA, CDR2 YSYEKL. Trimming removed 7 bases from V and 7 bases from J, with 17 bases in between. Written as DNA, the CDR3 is TGCGCCAGCACTCGAGGCCCTTCCAGGCAGCCCCAGCATTTT. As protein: CASTRGPSRQPQHF.

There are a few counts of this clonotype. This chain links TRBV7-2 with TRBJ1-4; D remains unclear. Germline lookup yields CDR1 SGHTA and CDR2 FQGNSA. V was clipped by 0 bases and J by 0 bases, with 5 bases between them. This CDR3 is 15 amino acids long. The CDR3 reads CASSLARATNEKLFF. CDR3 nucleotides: TGTGCCAGCAGCTTAGCACGGGCAACTAATGAAAAACTGTTTTTT.

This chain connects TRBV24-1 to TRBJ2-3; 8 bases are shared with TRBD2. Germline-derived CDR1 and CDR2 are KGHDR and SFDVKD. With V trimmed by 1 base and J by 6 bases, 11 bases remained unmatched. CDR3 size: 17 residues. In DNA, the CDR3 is TGTGCCACCAGTGATTTTAGGCGGCGGGGGGCCAGGGATACGCAGTATTTT. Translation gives CATSDFRRRGARDTQYF.

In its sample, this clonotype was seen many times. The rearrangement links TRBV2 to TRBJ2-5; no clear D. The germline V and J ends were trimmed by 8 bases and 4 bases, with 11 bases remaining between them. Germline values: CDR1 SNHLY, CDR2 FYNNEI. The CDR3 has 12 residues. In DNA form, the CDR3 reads TGTGCCAGCTACCTAGTTAGAGAGACCCAGTACTTC. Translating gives CASYLVRETQYF.

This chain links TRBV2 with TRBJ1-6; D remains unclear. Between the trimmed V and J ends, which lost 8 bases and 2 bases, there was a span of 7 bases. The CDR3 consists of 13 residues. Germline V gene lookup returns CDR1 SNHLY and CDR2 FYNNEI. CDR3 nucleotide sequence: TGTGCCAGCGTCGGGGCCTATAATTCACCCCTCCACTTT. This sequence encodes CASVGAYNSPLHF.

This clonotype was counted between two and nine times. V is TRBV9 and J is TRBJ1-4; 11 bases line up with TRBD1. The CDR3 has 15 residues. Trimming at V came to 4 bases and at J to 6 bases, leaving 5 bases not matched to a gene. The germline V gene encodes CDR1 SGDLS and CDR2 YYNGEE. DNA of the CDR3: TGTGCCAGCAGCACCCGGACAGGGGGCGATGAAAAACTGTTTTTT. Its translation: CASSTRTGGDEKLFF.

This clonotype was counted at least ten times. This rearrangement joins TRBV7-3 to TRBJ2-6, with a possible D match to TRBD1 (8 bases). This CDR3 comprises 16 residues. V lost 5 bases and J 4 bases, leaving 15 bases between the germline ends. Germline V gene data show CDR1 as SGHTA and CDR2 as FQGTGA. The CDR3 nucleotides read TGTGCCAGCAGCCCACAGGGGGGGTTCGGGGCCAACGTCCTGACTTTC. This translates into CASSPQGGFGANVLTF.

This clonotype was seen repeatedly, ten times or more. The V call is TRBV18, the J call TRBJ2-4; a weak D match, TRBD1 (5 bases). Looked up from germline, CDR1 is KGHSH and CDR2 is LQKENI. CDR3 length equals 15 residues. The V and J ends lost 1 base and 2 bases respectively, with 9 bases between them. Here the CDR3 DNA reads TGTGCCAGCTCACCACAAGCAGGGTCCAAAAACATTCAGTACTTC. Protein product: CASSPQAGSKNIQYF.

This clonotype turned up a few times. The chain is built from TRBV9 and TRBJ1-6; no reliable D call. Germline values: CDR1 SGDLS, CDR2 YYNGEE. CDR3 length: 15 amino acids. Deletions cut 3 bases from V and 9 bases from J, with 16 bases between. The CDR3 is CASSARTAEGSPLHF. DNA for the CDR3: TGTGCCAGCAGCGCCAGGACGGCCGAAGGTTCACCCCTCCACTTT. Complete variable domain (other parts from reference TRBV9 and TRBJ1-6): DSGVTQTPKHLITATGQRVTLRCSPRSGDLSVYWYQQSLDQGLQFLIQYYNGEERAKGNILERFSAQQFPDLHSELNLSSLELGDSALYFCASSARTAEGSPLHFGNGTRLTVT.

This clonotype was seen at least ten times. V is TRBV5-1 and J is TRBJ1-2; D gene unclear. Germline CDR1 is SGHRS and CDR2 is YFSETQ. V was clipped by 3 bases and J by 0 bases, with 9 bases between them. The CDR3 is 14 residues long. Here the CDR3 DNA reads TGCGCCAGCAGCTCGACCGACTCTAACTATGGCTACACCTTC. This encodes CASSSTDSNYGYTF.

In DNA, the CDR3 is TGTGCCAGCAGTCCGTACGGGGGAAACAATGAGCAGTTCTTC. This translates into CASSPYGGNNEQFF. The gene calls are TRBV2 and TRBJ2-1, with D maybe TRBD2 (6 bases). CDR1 and CDR2 (germline): SNHLY, FYNNEI. V lost 5 bases and J 5 bases, leaving 13 bases between the germline ends. This CDR3 spans 14 amino acids.

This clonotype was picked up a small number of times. The chain's CDR3 is CASSLLGQGEYEQYF. The DNA for the CDR3 is TGTGCCAGCAGCCTGCTGGGGCAGGGAGAGTACGAGCAGTACTTC. The chain joins TRBV5-5 to TRBJ2-7, with D tentatively TRBD1 or TRBD2 (5 bases each). The CDR3 has 15 residues. Germline V gene data show CDR1 as SGHKS and CDR2 as YYEKEE (reference sequence). V dropped 4 bases and J dropped 4 bases, with 18 bases sitting between them.

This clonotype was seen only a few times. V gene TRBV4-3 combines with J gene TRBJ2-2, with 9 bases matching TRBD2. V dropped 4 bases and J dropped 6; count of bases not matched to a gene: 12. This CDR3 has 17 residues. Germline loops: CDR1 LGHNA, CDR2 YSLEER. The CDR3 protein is CASSPRIGGGGAGELFF. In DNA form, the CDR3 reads TGCGCCAGCAGCCCCCGCATAGGGGGCGGGGGGGCCGGGGAGCTGTTTTTT.

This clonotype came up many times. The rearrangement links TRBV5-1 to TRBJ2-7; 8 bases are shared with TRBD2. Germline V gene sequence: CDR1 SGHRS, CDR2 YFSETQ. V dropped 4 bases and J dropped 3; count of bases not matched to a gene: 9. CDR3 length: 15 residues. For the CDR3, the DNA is TGCGCCAGCAGCATATTGACTAGCGTCGACTACGAGCAGTACTTC. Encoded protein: CASSILTSVDYEQYF. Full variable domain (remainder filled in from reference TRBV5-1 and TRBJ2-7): KAGVTQTPRYLIKTRGQQVTLSCSPISGHRSVSWYQQTPGQGLQFLFEYFSETQRNKGNFPGRFSGRQFSNSRSEMNVSTLELGDSALYLCASSILTSVDYEQYFGPGTRLTVT.

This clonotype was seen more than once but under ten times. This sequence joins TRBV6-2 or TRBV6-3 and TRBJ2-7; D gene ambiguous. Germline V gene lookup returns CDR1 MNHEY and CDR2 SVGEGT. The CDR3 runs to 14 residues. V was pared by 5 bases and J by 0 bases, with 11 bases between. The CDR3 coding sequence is TGTGCCAGCAGTCGAACGTGGTCCTCCTACGAGCAGTACTTC. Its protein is CASSRTWSSYEQYF.